The TCR beta chain under discussion was sequenced for a study of Ad26.COV2.S vaccination and SARS-CoV-2 variants. Looking at the study overall: Enrollment placed the donor in the COV1001 Ad26.COV2.S trial arm. Overall study findings and caveats: Compared with placebo recipients, vaccine recipients had higher spike-specific TCR breadth.

Turning to this clone: Its antigen is undetermined.

Repertoires were generated with immunoSEQ multiplex PCR, while TCRdb's copy carries only in-frame clones and drops some. The repertoire holds hundreds of thousands of clones, 80% to 90% seen once, with about 8% in the top ten. CDR3 length: 15 residues. The ends were cut back, 0 bases at V and 2 bases at J, with 12 bases in the middle. Per the germline V gene, CDR1 is SGHRS and CDR2 is YFSETQ. The treatment is: some 20 received Ad26.COV2.S at low or high dose, single or two shots; roughly five received placebo; per-sample allocation not given. The samples were gathered on day 63 after the first injection of vaccine or placebo.

This TCR derives from a person aged 18-60 years who received the Ad26.COV2.S COVID-19 vaccine or a placebo. This sample comprised peripheral blood, obtained in a trial of Ad26.COV2.S vaccine versus placebo. The rearrangement uses TRBV5-1 and TRBJ2-7; D may match TRBD1 or TRBD2 (7 bases each). For the CDR3, the DNA is TGCGCCAGCAGCTTGGGGGGAGGGGGCCCCTACGAGCAGTACTTC. This translates into CASSLGGGGPYEQYF.